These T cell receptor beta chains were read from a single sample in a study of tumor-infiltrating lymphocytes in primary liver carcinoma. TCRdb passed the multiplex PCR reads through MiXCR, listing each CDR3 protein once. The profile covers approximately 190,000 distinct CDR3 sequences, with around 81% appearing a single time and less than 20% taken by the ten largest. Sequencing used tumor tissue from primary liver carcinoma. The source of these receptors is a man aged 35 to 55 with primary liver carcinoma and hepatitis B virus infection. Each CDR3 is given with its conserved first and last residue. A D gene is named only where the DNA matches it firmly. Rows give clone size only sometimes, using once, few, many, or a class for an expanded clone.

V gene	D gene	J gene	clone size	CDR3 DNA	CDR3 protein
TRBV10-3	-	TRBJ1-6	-	TGTGCCATCAGTAAAGACAGGTCTATAAGTTCATCCCTCCACTTT	CAISKDRSISSSLHF
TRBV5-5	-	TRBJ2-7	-	TGTGCCAGCAGTTTAGGCGAGACCACTCGCTACGGGCAGTACTTC	CASSLGETTRYGQYF
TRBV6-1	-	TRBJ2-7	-	TGTGTCAGTAGTGTTACCGGGCTCTACGAGCAGTACTTC	CVSSVTGLYEQYF
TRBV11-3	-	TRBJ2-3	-	TGTGCCAGCAGCTTAGACAGCGTGAGTATAATAGATACGCAGTACTTT	CASSLDSVSIIDTQYF
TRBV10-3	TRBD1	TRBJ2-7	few	TGTGCTACCCGGGACAGGCAAGCCTACGAGCAGTACTTC	CATRDRQAYEQYF
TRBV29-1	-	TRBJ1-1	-	TGCAGCGTCTCTCTTGGCAGGCCTGAAGCTTTCTTT	CSVSLGRPEAFF
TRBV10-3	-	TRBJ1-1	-	TGTGCCATTTCCAGCGAGGGACAAGATAAGATTGAAGCTTTCTTT	CAISSEGQDKIEAFF
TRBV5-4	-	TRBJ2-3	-	TGTGTCAGCAACACTTCCCGCGCGCGAACTAGCACAGATACGCAGTATTTT	CVSNTSRARTSTDTQYF
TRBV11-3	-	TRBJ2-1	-	TGTGCCAACAGCTTCGGCGTCTCGAACAATGAGCAGATCTTC	CANSFGVSNNEQIF
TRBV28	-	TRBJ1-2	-	TGTACCAGCAGTTTGCTCACAGACTATGGCTACACCTTC	CTSSLLTDYGYTF
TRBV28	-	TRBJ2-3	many	TGTGCCAGCAGTTTATGGACTGCCGCCAATACGCAGTATTTT	CASSLWTAANTQYF
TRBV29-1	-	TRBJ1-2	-	TGCGACGTCAAGTTTGGACAGTCCATCTATGGCTACACCTTC	CDVKFGQSIYGYTF